A single sample is the source of the 26 T cell receptor beta chains below, sequenced in a study of blood T cell repertoires in COVID-19. Sequencing was performed with immunoSEQ multiplex PCR; in TCRdb, only in-frame clones are kept and a portion is missing. The sample consists of about 250,000 clones, around 86% of them appearing once. Sequenced sample: peripheral blood. These receptors all come from an elderly woman with COVID-19, enrolled during active disease.

This sequence joins TRBV18 and TRBJ2-3, with 7 bases fitting TRBD1. J was trimmed by 6 bases and V by 4 bases; bases with no gene match: 1. The CDR3 is 12 amino acids. The V gene's germline CDR1 is KGHSH and CDR2 LQKENI. CDR3: CASSLRGDTQYF. In DNA, the CDR3 is TGTGCCAGCTCACTCAGGGGGGATACGCAGTATTTT.

The chain couples TRBV6-5 to TRBJ2-7; 9 bases fit TRBD1. Germline V CDR1 and CDR2: MNHEY, SVGAGI. This CDR3 has 14 amino acids. After removal of 5 bases from V and 7 bases from J, the junction contained 9 bases not matched to a gene. CDR3 in amino acids: CASSPGTGNREQYV. In nucleotides, the CDR3 is TGTGCCAGCAGTCCAGGGACAGGGAATCGAGAGCAGTACGTC.

V is TRBV11-3 and J is TRBJ2-2; 10 bases map to TRBD1. V shed 5 bases, J shed 7 bases, and the junction held 10 bases outside the gene matches. Germline V gene lookup returns CDR1 SGHNT and CDR2 YENEEA. The CDR3 loop spans 16 amino acids. This chain's CDR3 is CASSNRDRGGSGELFF. The CDR3 DNA sequence: TGTGCCAGCAGCAACCGGGACAGGGGCGGGAGCGGGGAGCTGTTTTTT.

The chain uses TRBV6-1 and TRBJ1-2, with 8 bases aligning to TRBD1. This CDR3 contains 17 residues. CDR1 is MNHNS, CDR2 SASEGT, per germline. The junction had 14 bases not matched to a gene; V was cut back by 4 bases and J by 4 bases. In DNA, the CDR3 is TGTGCCAGCAGTGCCACCGGGACAGGAGCCTCACTCTATGGCTACACCTTC. Protein: CASSATGTGASLYGYTF.

This chain uses TRBV6-6 with TRBJ1-2; TRBD1 is a possible D gene (6 bases). Germline CDR1 and CDR2: MNHNY and SVGAGI (reference sequence). V shed 6 bases and J shed 5 bases, with 19 bases lying between them. CDR3 length equals 15 residues. The CDR3 spells CASRVMGGQGYGYTF. The DNA for the CDR3 is TGTGCCAGCAGGGTTATGGGGGGGCAGGGGTATGGCTACACCTTC.

This chain joins TRBV5-1 and TRBJ2-1; weak D call: TRBD1 (5 bases). CDR1 is SGHRS, CDR2 YFSETQ, per germline. The V end lost 4 bases, the J end lost 4 bases, and 12 bases lay between the germline ends. This CDR3 has 14 amino acids. The CDR3 DNA sequence: TGCGCCAGCAGCCCGGCTGGACATTACAATGAGCAGTTCTTC. It translates to CASSPAGHYNEQFF.

V and J are TRBV5-1 and TRBJ1-2; a possible D gene is TRBD1 (6 bases). CDR3 length: 15 residues. Germline V gives CDR1 SGHRS, CDR2 YFSETQ. V was trimmed by 0 bases and J by 4 bases, leaving 13 bases between them. The CDR3 spells CASSLATGQGYGYTF. The CDR3 bases are TGCGCCAGCAGCTTGGCTACAGGGCAGGGCTATGGCTACACCTTC.

The chain employs TRBV7-8 and TRBJ1-4, with TRBD1 matching over 10 bases. This CDR3 has 16 residues. The trim removed 5 bases at V and 1 base at J, leaving 4 bases unmatched. Germline loops: CDR1 SGHVS, CDR2 FQNEAQ. The CDR3 loop is CASSPGTGETNEKLFF. The CDR3 coding sequence is TGTGCCAGCAGCCCCGGGACAGGGGAAACTAATGAAAAACTGTTTTTT.

This chain uses TRBV28 with TRBJ2-7; 12 bases fit TRBD2. Germline V lookup: CDR1 MDHEN, CDR2 SYDVKM. CDR3 length: 15 residues. Trimming removed 1 base from V and 7 bases from J; junction bases left unmatched: 5. The CDR3 nucleotides are TGTGCCAGCAGTTTATATCTAGCGGGAGGGAGGGAGCAGTACTTC. Its translation is CASSLYLAGGREQYF.

The J gene is TRBJ1-4, the V gene TRBV7-9, with D possibly matching TRBD1 (6 bases). The CDR3 runs 14 residues. The V gene lost 3 bases and the J gene lost 4 bases, with 9 bases spanning the gap. The germline V gene has CDR1 SEHNR and CDR2 FQNEAQ (reference sequence). CDR3 region: CASSFRQDNEKLFF. CDR3 nucleotides: TGTGCCAGCAGCTTCCGACAGGATAATGAAAAACTGTTTTTT. Using reference TRBV7-9 and TRBJ1-4 for the parts outside the CDR3, the full variable domain is DTGVSQNPRHKITKRGQNVTFRCDPISEHNRLYWYRQTLGQGPEFLTYFQNEAQLEKSRLLSDRFSAERPKGSFSTLEIQRTEQGDSAMYLCASSFRQDNEKLFFGSGTQLSVL.

The chain couples TRBV3-1 (or the pseudogene TRBV3-2) to TRBJ1-3; no reliable D call. CDR1 is LGHDT and CDR2 is YNNKEL in the germline V gene (reference sequence). The CDR3 is made up of 13 amino acids. V was pared by 3 bases and J by 5 bases, with 8 bases between. The CDR3 spells CASSQQDRNTIYF. Written as DNA, the CDR3 is TGTGCCAGCAGCCAGCAGGATCGAAACACCATATATTTT.

The chain has TRBV15 and TRBJ2-5, with a tentative D call TRBD1 (5 bases). Trimming removed 3 bases at V and 5 bases at J, with 10 bases between. Germline V gene data show CDR1 as LNHNV and CDR2 as YYDKDF (reference sequence). The CDR3 is made up of 13 amino acids. The CDR3 DNA sequence: TGTGCCACCAGCAGTCAGGGCGGCGAGACCCAGTACTTC. Translation: CATSSQGGETQYF.

The V and J genes are TRBV7-9 and TRBJ2-1; TRBD2 matches at 14 bases. V was clipped by 5 bases and J by 9 bases; unmatched bases: 6. Per the germline V gene, CDR1 is SEHNR and CDR2 is FQNEAQ (reference sequence). The CDR3 contains 15 residues. The CDR3 loop is CASSRLAGGHSEQFF. In nucleotides, the CDR3 is TGTGCCAGCAGCCGACTAGCGGGGGGGCACAGTGAGCAGTTCTTC.

V and J are TRBV19 and TRBJ1-3, with a possible D match to TRBD1 (5 bases). The CDR3 extends over 15 amino acids. In germline, CDR1 is LNHDA, CDR2 SQIVND (reference sequence). Trimming took off 5 bases at V and 2 bases at J, with 13 bases between the two ends. CDR3 loop: CASSSHRLAGNTIYF. The CDR3 DNA is TGTGCCAGTAGTTCCCACAGGCTTGCTGGAAACACCATATATTTT.

The genes are TRBV19 and TRBJ1-4; no definite D call. The V end lost 2 bases, the J end lost 0 bases, and 10 bases lay between the germline ends. Per the germline V gene, CDR1 is LNHDA and CDR2 is SQIVND (reference sequence). The CDR3 extends over 16 amino acids. The CDR3 loop is CASSISRRATNEKLFF. The CDR3 DNA reads as TGTGCCAGTAGTATATCGAGACGGGCAACTAATGAAAAACTGTTTTTT.

This sequence joins TRBV6-5 and TRBJ2-3, with 13 bases identical to TRBD2. The junction had 4 bases not matched to a gene; V was cut back by 6 bases and J by 4 bases. Germline loops: CDR1 MNHEY, CDR2 SVGAGI. The CDR3 spans 15 residues. In DNA, the CDR3 is TGTGCCAGCAGCGTACTAGCGGGGGGGCCAGATACGCAGTATTTT. It is translated as CASSVLAGGPDTQYF.

This sequence joins TRBV2 and TRBJ1-1; 8 bases are shared with TRBD1. V was pared by 8 bases and J by 5 bases, with 7 bases of the junction left unmatched. CDR3 length: 13 amino acids. CDR1 and CDR2 (germline): SNHLY, FYNNEI. The CDR3 sequence is CASEDRAGTEAFF. In nucleotides, the CDR3 is TGTGCCAGCGAGGACAGGGCGGGGACTGAAGCTTTCTTT. Using reference TRBV2 and TRBJ1-1 for the parts outside the CDR3, the full variable domain is EPEVTQTPSHQVTQMGQEVILRCVPISNHLYFYWYRQILGQKVEFLVSFYNNEISEKSEIFDDQFSVERPDGSNFTLKIRSTKLEDSAMYFCASEDRAGTEAFFGQGTRLTVV.

The rearrangement joins TRBV30 to TRBJ1-5; no clear D. The CDR3 length is 16 residues. V gave up 1 base and J gave up 2 bases, with 15 bases separating them. From germline, CDR1 is GTSNPN and CDR2 SVGIG (reference sequence). CDR3 residues: CAWSDGAVPGNQPQHF. The CDR3 coding sequence is TGTGCCTGGAGTGACGGTGCGGTACCAGGCAATCAGCCCCAGCATTTT.

The V call is TRBV5-6, the J call TRBJ1-6, with D tentatively TRBD1 (6 bases). Germline V gives CDR1 SGHDT, CDR2 YYEEEE. This CDR3 comprises 14 residues. V dropped 5 bases and J dropped 4 bases, with 10 bases sitting between them. The CDR3 DNA reads TGTGCCAGCAGGTTCGGACAGTATAATTCACCCCTCCACTTT. Amino acid sequence: CASRFGQYNSPLHF.

This clone was counted a single time. The CDR3 sequence is CASSITAGVIRNEQFF. The CDR3 DNA is TGTGCCAGCTCAATAACGGCGGGGGTAATTAGGAATGAGCAGTTCTTC. V is TRBV18 and J is TRBJ2-1, with 7 bases identical to TRBD2. This CDR3 is built from 16 residues. Germline values: CDR1 KGHSH, CDR2 LQKENI. The trim removed 5 bases at V and 7 bases at J, leaving 14 bases unmatched.

The rearrangement uses TRBV19 and TRBJ1-5; D is ambiguous. The CDR3 spans 15 residues. V lost 7 bases to trimming and J lost 3 bases, with 16 bases between them. The V gene's germline CDR1 is LNHDA and CDR2 SQIVND (reference sequence). CDR3 bases: TGTGCCAGTAACATACCCACAGTAGACAATCAGCCCCAGCATTTT. As protein: CASNIPTVDNQPQHF.

This clone was picked up a small number of times. The genes are TRBV28 and TRBJ1-2, with 8 bases lining up with TRBD1. Germline CDR1 is MDHEN and CDR2 is SYDVKM. V was pared by 5 bases and J by 4 bases, with 12 bases of the junction left unmatched. CDR3 length: 16 amino acids. The CDR3 region is CASSSPNGQGIYGYTF. The CDR3 DNA sequence: TGTGCCAGCAGTAGTCCTAACGGACAGGGTATCTATGGCTACACCTTC.

V usage is TRBV15 and J usage is TRBJ2-1; D remains unclear. The germline gives CDR1 LNHNV, CDR2 YYDKDF (reference sequence). The CDR3 sequence is 12 residues long. V gave up 0 bases and J gave up 9 bases, with 6 bases separating them. The CDR3, as DNA: TGTGCCACCAGCAGAGATCGGAGTGAGCAGTTCTTC. It translates to CATSRDRSEQFF.

This chain joins TRBV5-4 and TRBJ1-4; 9 bases are shared with TRBD1. This CDR3 has 14 residues. V gave up 5 bases and J gave up 8 bases; unmatched junction bases: 7. CDR1 and CDR2 from the germline V gene are SGHNT and YYREEE (reference sequence). The CDR3 region is CASSSGQGREKLFF. DNA for the CDR3: TGTGCCAGCAGTTCAGGACAGGGGAGGGAAAAACTGTTTTTT.

The V and J genes are TRBV2 and TRBJ1-2; 8 nucleotides agree with TRBD1. Germline-derived CDR1 and CDR2 are SNHLY and FYNNEI. Trimming took 0 bases from V and 8 from J; bases not matched to a gene: 8. The CDR3 runs to 15 residues. CDR3 coding DNA: TGTGCCAGCAGTGAAGCGCTTACAGGGGGGAGGGGCTACACCTTC. Translating it yields CASSEALTGGRGYTF.

This chain links TRBV2 with TRBJ1-6, with TRBD1 matching over 7 bases. The germline V gene encodes CDR1 SNHLY and CDR2 FYNNEI. Trimming at V came to 5 bases and at J to 8 bases, leaving 9 bases not matched to a gene. The length of the CDR3 is 15 residues. The CDR3 nucleotides are TGTGCCAGCAGTTCAACCGGGACAGATCATTCACCCCTCCACTTT. It is translated as CASSSTGTDHSPLHF.